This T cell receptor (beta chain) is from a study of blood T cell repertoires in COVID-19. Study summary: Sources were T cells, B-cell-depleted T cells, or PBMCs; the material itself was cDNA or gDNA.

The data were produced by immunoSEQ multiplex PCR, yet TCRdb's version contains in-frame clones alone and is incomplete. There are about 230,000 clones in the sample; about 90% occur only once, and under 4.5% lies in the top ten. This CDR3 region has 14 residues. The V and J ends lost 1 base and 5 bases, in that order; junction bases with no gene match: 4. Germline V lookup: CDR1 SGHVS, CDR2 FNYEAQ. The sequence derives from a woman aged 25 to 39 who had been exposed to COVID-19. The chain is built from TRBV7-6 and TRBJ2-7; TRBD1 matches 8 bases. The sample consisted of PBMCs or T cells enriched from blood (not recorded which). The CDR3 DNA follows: TGTGCCAGCAGCTTAGGGACAGGGAAACACGAGCAGTACTTC. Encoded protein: CASSLGTGKHEQYF. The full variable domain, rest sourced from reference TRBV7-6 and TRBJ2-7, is GAGVSQSPRYKVTKRGQDVALRCDPISGHVSLYWYRQALGQGPEFLTYFNYEAQQDKSGLPNDRFSAERPEGSISTLTIQRTEQRDSAMYRCASSLGTGKHEQYFGPGTRLTVT.